This TCR beta chain was retrieved from a study of cytomegalovirus exposure and HLA in healthy donors. Overall study results and limits: An analysis was carried out at a later point. It showed that HLA-associated TCR beta chains were more clonally expanded than equally common non-associated chains. The listing of 160 or so TCR beta chains classed them as cytomegalovirus-associated. Most of the TCR beta V segments (in an earlier analysis) were productive either about 87% or about 30% of the time.

Trimming cost V 5 bases and J 2 bases; bases outside gene matches: 3. The V gene's germline CDR1 is SNHLY and CDR2 FYNNEI. The CDR3 extends over 13 amino acids. Points on this clone: What it recognizes is unknown.

Researchers ran the PCR with 60 Vbeta and 13 Jbeta primers. Here immunoSEQ multiplex PCR was the method, and the copy in TCRdb shows in-frame clones only, minus some. The profile shows around 99,000 clones, 73% of them singletons. The sample taken for sequencing was PBMCs. The sequence came from a man in his thirties or forties in good health and CMV-seronegative. The chain uses TRBV2 and TRBJ2-7, with 7 bases lining up with TRBD2. This CDR3 is CASSLLATYEQYF. The DNA of the CDR3 is TGTGCCAGCAGTTTACTAGCGACCTACGAGCAGTACTTC.